Below, 28 T cell receptor delta chains from the same sample are listed, as sequenced in a study of γδ T cells in repeated Plasmodium falciparum infection. TCRdb re-called the multiplex PCR reads via CATT. The sample contains 45,000 to 70,000 delta-chain clones, 1.7% of which appear only once. Flow sorting of PBMC yielded separate Vgamma9/Vdelta2+ and Vdelta2-negative gammadelta T cell populations for bulk repertoire analysis. The sequencing sample was made of gamma-delta T cells from blood. The receptors shown here come from a pool of human donors (malaria-infected and uninfected, not separated).

This clone was seen only a few times. TCRdb's protein for this DNA is that of a much larger clone and differs from the translation at residue 16, likely a read error; the protein shown is the DNA translation. CDR3 sequence (DNA): TGTGCTCTTGGCGCGACGCGGATCTCCCCCGTACTGGGGGATAGACTTGGCACCGATAAACTCATCTTT. Encoded protein: CALGATRISPVLGDRLGTDKLIF. This chain connects TRDV1 to TRDJ1; 11 positions match TRDD3. This CDR3 is 23 amino acids long. Germline V gene data show CDR1 as TSWWSYY and CDR2 as QGS. Trimming removed 6 bases from V and 1 base from J; junction bases left unmatched: 28.

Only a few counts were recorded for this clone. A read error likely explains why the TCRdb protein, taken from a much larger clone, differs from this DNA's translation at residue 9; the protein shown is translated from the DNA. The chain's CDR3 is CALGELGPFYDWGIQGNTDKLIF. The DNA for the CDR3 is TGTGCTCTTGGGGAACTGGGGCCTTTCTACGACTGGGGGATACAAGGGAACACCGATAAACTCATCTTT. J is TRDJ1 and V is TRDV1, with 12 positions matching TRDD3. V trimming: 0 bases; J trimming: 0 bases; junction bases outside the gene matches: 20. Germline lookup yields CDR1 TSWWSYY and CDR2 QGS. The CDR3 is made up of 23 amino acids.

This clone has at least ten counts. TCRdb pairs this DNA with a much larger clone's protein that differs at residue 20, likely a read error; the protein shown was translated from the DNA. This chain links TRDV1 with TRDJ1, with 9 bases aligning to TRDD3. The germline V gene encodes CDR1 TSWWSYY and CDR2 QGS. The CDR3 is 23 amino acids. Here the CDR3 DNA reads TGTGCTCTTGGGGAGACTGTCCTGCCTTCCGCGATGGGGATACGCGCTAACACCGATAGACTCATCTTT. Encoded protein: CALGETVLPSAMGIRANTDRLIF.

This clone was counted ten times or more. A far larger clone is off by one base, so a read error is likely. Other DNA sequences in this specimen translate into the identical CDR3. The chain recombines TRDV2 with TRDJ1; 12 nucleotides line up with TRDD3. There are 19 residues in the CDR3. CDR1 GEAIGNYY and CDR2 EKD come from the germline V gene. The CDR3: CACDTLPPGGYGSTDKLIF. The CDR3 DNA is TGTGCCTGCGACACCCTGCCTCCTGGGGGATACGGAAGCACCGATAAACTCATCTTT.

To note about this clone: With a far larger clone one base away, a read error is the likely cause. The sample carries other DNA sequences with the same CDR3. This rearrangement joins TRDV1 to TRDJ1; a possible D gene is TRDD2 (5 bases). Germline V gives CDR1 TSWWSYY, CDR2 QGS. The CDR3 loop spans 21 amino acids. CDR3 bases: TGTGCTCTTGGGGAACTACTATTCGCCTACGTTGTTCCGCAGTACACTGATAAACTCATCTTT. It is translated as CALGELLFAYVVPQYTDKLIF.

This clone was seen repeatedly, ten times or more. The protein held in TCRdb is that of a much larger clone and does not match this DNA's translation at residue 20, likely because of a read error; the protein shown is translated from the DNA. Here the V gene is TRDV1, but the J gene went uncalled; the D call in the table, TRDD3, was not verified against the DNA. Germline V lookup: CDR1 TSWWSYY, CDR2 QGS. The CDR3 has 21 amino acids. The CDR3 sequence is CALQSGPPFTGGYAYTDKLTF. The CDR3 DNA follows: TGTGCTCTGCAGTCGGGGCCTCCGTTTACTGGGGGATACGCGTACACCGATAAACTCACCTTT.

This clone was seen only a few times. A far larger clone is just one base off, so this is likely a read error. In the same sample, other DNA sequences code for this CDR3. The chain couples TRDV1 to TRDJ1, with TRDD3 identical over 11 bases. Matching the DNA to germline supplied the J gene, which TCRdb does not give. V lost 2 bases to trimming and J lost 0 bases; unmatched junction nucleotides: 11. The CDR3 covers 19 residues. Looked up from germline, CDR1 is TSWWSYY and CDR2 is QGS. CDR3 sequence reads: CALGELGWGIPSYTDKLIF. CDR3 DNA sequence: TGTGCTCTTGGGGAATTAGGCTGGGGGATACCCTCATACACCGATAAACTCATCTTT.

This clone was picked up a small number of times. One base separates it from a far larger clone, so it is likely a read error. Other DNA sequences in the same sample also yield this CDR3. The rearrangement links TRDV1 to TRDJ1, with D possibly matching TRDD3 (6 bases). TCRdb supplies no J gene; here it was assigned by aligning the nucleotide sequence to germline. The CDR3 loop spans 24 amino acids. Trimming cost V 1 base and J 5 bases, with 41 bases left between them. Germline values: CDR1 TSWWSYY, CDR2 QGS. The CDR3 sequence: CALGERSFSRSWAGASLKTDKLIF. The CDR3 DNA follows: TGTGCTCTTGGGGAACGGTCCTTCTCAAGATCCTGGGCTGGGGCCTCACTAAAAACTGATAAACTCATCTTT.

As concerns this clone: TCRdb's entry gives the protein of a much larger clone, which mismatches this DNA's translation at residue 9, likely from a read error; the protein reported here is translated from the DNA. The chain combines TRDV1 with TRDJ1; 8 bases fit TRDD3. TCRdb records no J gene; here it was assigned by comparing the DNA to germline. The CDR3 totals 17 residues. Germline lookup yields CDR1 TSWWSYY and CDR2 QGS. The trim removed 4 bases at V and 3 bases at J, leaving 13 bases unmatched. The CDR3: CALGGRLGGSYSDKLIF. CDR3 bases: TGTGCTCTTGGGGGGCGACTGGGGGGTAGTTACTCCGATAAACTCATCTTT.

About this clone: The amino acid sequence in TCRdb belongs to a much larger clone and departs from this DNA's translation at residue 12, likely a sequencing read error; the sequence shown is translated from the DNA. The V and J genes are TRDV1 and TRDJ1; D is perhaps TRDD3 (6 bases). The J gene, absent from TCRdb, was called here by matching the DNA to germline. CDR3 length: 22 amino acids. Germline CDR1 reads TSWWSYY; CDR2 reads QGS. The germline V and J ends were trimmed by 1 base and 0 bases, with 30 bases remaining between them. CDR3 protein: CALGEPRRRDTQTPFHTDKLIF. The CDR3 DNA follows: TGTGCTCTTGGGGAACCTCGGAGAAGAGATACGCAGACACCATTCCACACCGATAAACTCATCTTT.

This clone was counted only a few times. Translating this DNA gives a protein that differs at residue 13 from the TCRdb one, which belongs to a much larger clone; a read error is likely, and the protein shown is this translation. The chain recombines TRDV1 with TRDJ3; 11 bases match TRDD3. The J gene, not given by TCRdb, was assigned here from a germline match of the nucleotide sequence. The germline V gene has CDR1 TSWWSYY and CDR2 QGS. CDR3 size: 22 residues. V shed 5 bases, J shed 0 bases, and the junction held 15 bases outside the gene matches. The CDR3 DNA follows: TGTGCTCTTGGGCGAACGTGGGGGATACGCGTTTCGGGCTCCTGGGACACCCGACAGATGTTTTTC. It translates to CALGRTWGIRVSGSWDTRQMFF.

This clone was counted ten times or more. A far larger clone is a single base away, which makes a read error likely. The identical CDR3 is also encoded by other nucleotide sequences in the sample. V gene assignment gives TRDV2, but the J gene was left uncalled; the table's D call, TRDD3, has no DNA check behind it. CDR1 GEAIGNYY and CDR2 EKD come from the germline V gene. This CDR3 has 20 amino acids. The CDR3 DNA is TGTGCCTGTTCGCCAAACCTTCCTACAAGGATTGGGGGATACACCGATAAGCTCATCTTT. It is translated as CACSPNLPTRIGGYTDKLIF.

Remarks on this clone: Translating this DNA gives a protein that differs at residue 7 from the TCRdb one, which belongs to a much larger clone; a read error is likely, and the protein shown is this translation. The V call is TRDV1, the J call TRDJ1; D remains unclear. There are 20 residues in the CDR3. V lost 4 bases and J lost 0, with 27 bases in between. In germline, CDR1 is TSWWSYY, CDR2 QGS. This CDR3 reads CALGGKQVPPGVMYTDKLIF. CDR3 sequence (DNA): TGTGCTCTTGGGGGCAAACAAGTCCCCCCCGGGGTGATGTACACCGATAAACTCATCTTT.

This clone was counted many times. A much larger clone differs by one base, so this may be a read error. The chain uses TRDV1 and TRDJ1, with D tentatively TRDD3 (6 bases). TCRdb does not report a J gene; here it was assigned by matching the DNA to germline references. Trimming stripped 0 bases from V and 7 bases from J, with 24 bases between. Per germline, CDR1 TSWWSYY and CDR2 QGS. The CDR3 runs 18 residues. CDR3 bases: TGTGCTCTTGGGGAACTAAGTAGTCCTGGTCGAACTGGGATTAAACTCATCTTT. Residues: CALGELSSPGRTGIKLIF.

Details on this clone: The mismatch at residue 5 between this DNA's translation and the TCRdb protein of a much larger clone likely reflects a read error; the protein shown is translated from the DNA. This chain uses TRDV1 with TRDJ1; D gene uncertain. Since TCRdb gives no J gene, matching the DNA to germline was used here to assign it. CDR1 and CDR2 (germline): TSWWSYY, QGS. The CDR3 is made up of 12 amino acids. The V end was cut by 6 bases, the J end by 3 bases, with 8 bases between. The CDR3: CALGRGPDKLIF. CDR3 nucleotide sequence: TGTGCTCTTGGACGGGGTCCCGATAAACTCATCTTT.

This clone was recorded many times. The protein TCRdb lists belongs to a much larger clone and differs from this DNA's translation at residue 15, which points to a read error; the protein shown is made from the DNA. The CDR3 nucleotides are TGTGCCTTTAAATCCCCCGGGCGCCCCTATGAGATACGACCTGTCGATAAACTCATCTTT. Protein: CAFKSPGRPYEIRPVDKLIF. This rearrangement joins TRDV3 to TRDJ1, with a tentative D call TRDD3 (6 bases). V was clipped by 1 base and J by 4 bases, with 34 bases between them. Germline CDR1 reads TVYSNPD; CDR2 reads GDNSRS (reference sequence). CDR3 length equals 20 residues.

At least ten counts were recorded for this clone. One base separates it from a far larger clone, so it is likely a read error. In the same sample, other DNA sequences code for this CDR3. V and J are TRDV2 and TRDJ2; 7 bases match TRDD3. Per the germline V gene, CDR1 is GEAIGNYY and CDR2 is EKD. The length of the CDR3 is 16 residues. The CDR3 loop is CACDTVGEPLTAQLFF. DNA for the CDR3: TGTGCCTGCGACACCGTGGGGGAGCCTTTGACAGCACAACTCTTCTTT.

This clone has more than one count but fewer than ten. The mismatch at residue 8 between this DNA's translation and the TCRdb protein of a much larger clone likely reflects a read error; the protein shown is translated from the DNA. The chain carries TRDV3 and TRDJ1; 11 bases line up with TRDD3. CDR1 and CDR2 from the germline V gene are TVYSNPD and GDNSRS (reference sequence). The CDR3 contains 23 residues. Unmatched junction bases numbered 32, after V lost 5 bases and J lost 0 bases. CDR3 amino acids: CAGGLPALYWGIKAGFNTDKLIF. CDR3 nucleotide sequence: TGTGCCGGCGGCCTTCCTGCCCTTTACTGGGGGATAAAAGCAGGGTTTAACACCGATAAACTCATCTTT. Looking up the rest from reference TRDV3 and TRDJ1 gives the full variable domain: CDKVTQSSPDQTVASGSEVVLLCTYDTVYSNPDLFWYRIRPDYSFQFVFYGDNSRSEGADFTQGRFSVKHILTQKAFHLVISPVRTEDSATYYCAGGLPALYWGIKAGFNTDKLIFGKGTRVTVEP.

This clone came up many times. This is likely an artifact of a read error, given a far larger clone one base away. In the same sample, other DNA sequences code for this CDR3. This chain connects TRDV1 to TRDJ1; D might be TRDD3 (6 bases). From germline, CDR1 is TSWWSYY and CDR2 QGS. V was clipped by 0 bases and J by 5 bases, with 37 bases between them. The CDR3 totals 23 residues. The CDR3 sequence is CALGELGSMVGHHSPWGWDKLIF. CDR3 nucleotides: TGTGCTCTTGGGGAACTGGGCTCTATGGTTGGACACCACTCTCCCTGGGGATGGGATAAACTCATCTTT.

There are many counts of this clone. A read error is the likely source, as a far larger clone sits one nucleotide away. Other DNA sequences in this specimen translate into the identical CDR3. The chain combines TRDV1 with TRDJ1; 7 positions match TRDD3. The trim removed 1 base at V and 11 bases at J, leaving 7 bases unmatched. Germline V CDR1 and CDR2: TSWWSYY, QGS. There are 13 residues in the CDR3. The CDR3 protein is CALGEHWGLKLIF. In DNA, the CDR3 is TGTGCTCTTGGGGAACACTGGGGCCTTAAGCTCATCTTT.

In the case of this clone: This DNA's translation and the protein TCRdb lists, from a much larger clone, do not match at residue 9, likely due to a read error; the protein shown is translated from the DNA. The J gene is TRDJ1, the V gene TRDV1; D perhaps matches TRDD2 (6 bases). The CDR3 consists of 20 residues. Trimming stripped 1 base from V and 0 bases from J, with 24 bases between. Germline values: CDR1 TSWWSYY, CDR2 QGS. The CDR3 spells CALGEPKGPSPLTDTDKLIF. CDR3 nucleotides: TGTGCTCTTGGGGAACCCAAAGGCCCTTCCCCCTTAACTGACACCGATAAACTCATCTTT.

This clone was observed many times. One end of the junction varies from germline; a read error may be responsible. This chain connects TRDV1 to TRDJ1, with a tentative D call TRDD3 (6 bases). CDR3 length: 16 residues. From germline, CDR1 is TSWWSYY and CDR2 QGS. The CDR3 reads CAPGERDVCDTDKLIF. Here the CDR3 DNA reads TGTGCTCCTGGGGAACGGGATGTTTGTGACACCGATAAACTCATCTTT.

This clone is medium-sized. The sample contains more than one DNA sequence encoding this CDR3. The chain recombines TRDV1 with TRDJ1, with no clear D. The CDR3 length is 10 residues. V lost 4 bases and J lost 8, with 5 bases in between. In germline, CDR1 is TSWWSYY, CDR2 QGS. The CDR3 sequence: CALGVRKLIF. Here the CDR3 DNA reads TGTGCTCTTGGGGTAAGGAAACTCATCTTT.

This clone was seen a few times. A read error likely explains why the TCRdb protein, taken from a much larger clone, differs from this DNA's translation at residue 19; the protein shown is translated from the DNA. Called V gene: TRDV2; the J gene was not called; TRDD3 is taken as the D call from the table, unchecked against the DNA. This CDR3 has 21 residues. Germline V lookup: CDR1 GEAIGNYY, CDR2 EKD. The CDR3 DNA sequence: TGTGCCTGTGACACCGCGGAGAAGGTGGGGGATACGCGTCTGTACACCGATAAATTCATCTTT. Amino acids: CACDTAEKVGDTRLYTDKFIF.

This clone showed up many times. A far more abundant clone sits one base away, making this likely a read error. The sample holds other DNA sequences that translate to the same CDR3. The CDR3 DNA is TGTGCCTTTACCTTCCCTTGGGGGATACCCACCGATAAGCTCATCTTT. Its protein product is CAFTFPWGIPTDKLIF. The V and J genes are TRDV3 and TRDJ1, with 10 bases aligning to TRDD3. CDR1 and CDR2 from the germline V gene are TVYSNPD and GDNSRS (reference sequence). This CDR3 has 16 residues.

This clone was detected many times. Other nucleotide sequences from this sample produce the same CDR3. The rearrangement uses TRDV1 and TRDJ1; 9 nucleotides align to TRDD3. This CDR3 spans 21 amino acids. The trim removed 2 bases at V and 0 bases at J, leaving 19 bases unmatched. Germline V gene sequence: CDR1 TSWWSYY, CDR2 QGS. CDR3: CALGEGLPSVWGMKDTDKLIF. The CDR3 coding sequence is TGTGCTCTTGGGGAAGGTCTTCCTTCCGTCTGGGGGATGAAGGACACCGATAAACTCATCTTT.

This clone was detected only a few times. A far larger clone is only one base removed, so a read error is likely. Distinct nucleotide sequences in the sample also encode this CDR3. For the CDR3, the DNA is TGTGCTCTTGGGGAACGGTCGGGCCTGCCCAATAACTGGGGGATAATCGAACTCTCCTGGGACACCCGACAGATGTTTTTC. Translated: CALGERSGLPNNWGIIELSWDTRQMFF. The J gene is TRDJ3, the V gene TRDV1, with TRDD3 identical over 11 bases. CDR1 and CDR2 from the germline V gene are TSWWSYY and QGS. The ends lost 1 base at V and 0 bases at J; junction bases unmatched: 26. The CDR3 is 27 amino acids.

Concerning this clone itself: TCRdb records a much larger clone's protein for this DNA, with a difference at residue 12 that likely arises from a read error; the protein given is the translation of the DNA. V is TRDV2 and J is TRDJ1, with a weak D call TRDD2 (5 bases). Trimming removed 1 base at V and 0 bases at J, with 26 bases between. The CDR3 sequence is 20 residues long. The germline gives CDR1 GEAIGNYY, CDR2 EKD. In nucleotides, the CDR3 is TGTGCCTGTGACACATTAGGCCAGCCTACGGTGAGACCGTACACCGATAAACTCATCTTT. This encodes CACDTLGQPTVRPYTDKLIF.